This T cell receptor beta chain came from a study of CD8 T cells in Susac syndrome. Study results and caveats: The study conceded that relatively few individuals underwent its TCR sequencing and HLA analysis.

Random hexamers were used to reverse transcribe an amount of about 0.5 to 1 ug RNA. TCRdb reprocessed the immunoSEQ multiplex PCR reads via MiXCR and lists one record per CDR3 protein. The table lists 130,000 or so distinct CDR3 sequences, 91% of them singletons, with roughly 0.25% in the top ten. The V segment lost 7 bases and the J segment 0 bases; nucleotides outside the gene matches: 5. Germline V gene sequence: CDR1 LNHDA, CDR2 SQIVND (reference sequence). The CDR3 has 15 amino acids. About this clonotype: The antigen remains undetermined.

The sequence came from a human donor with multiple sclerosis. Sequences were obtained from CD8+ T cells from PBMCs. The V call is TRBV19, the J call TRBJ2-4; 8 bases line up with TRBD2. The CDR3 loop is CASNGGRLAKNIQYF. As DNA, the CDR3 is TGTGCCAGTAATGGCGGGAGGTTAGCCAAAAACATTCAGTACTTC.